This T cell receptor (beta chain) was found in a study of human T cells and chemical hapten exposure. At the level of the study: Reading of the patch tests, which applied 0.01% DPC to the upper back, occurred at 6 days. Study-level findings and limits: Controls had significantly fewer large CDR3 similarity clusters than were formed by expanded TCRs. TCRs above 1 in 1000 frequency stayed constant with DPC sensitization.

This clonotype was detected a few times. The target antigen is unknown. CDR3 length: 17 residues. V shed 3 bases and J 0 bases; nucleotides not matched to a gene: 6. The V gene's germline CDR1 is SGHRS and CDR2 YFSETQ. Specified time point: patch test 1, 2 weeks after DPC sensitization. Treatment meaning: therapeutic diphenylcyclopropenone sensitization with weekly scalp DPC. Unfractionated whole blood was the source from which total RNA was extracted. Each CDR3 protein is one row after TCRdb ran MiXCR on the RACE reads. This sample has under 85,000 distinct CDR3 sequences, with around a tenth found just once.

The receptor was isolated from a woman in her fifties or sixties with alopecia areata. Some clones in this sample may be carry-over from other donors' samples. The sample consisted of whole blood, taken in connection with sensitization to the hapten diphenylcyclopropenone (DPC). The V gene is TRBV5-1, the J gene TRBJ2-6, with TRBD1 matching over 7 bases. DNA for the CDR3: TGCGCCAGCAGCTCCCAGGGACAGCGCTCTGGGGCCAACGTCCTGACTTTC. This encodes CASSSQGQRSGANVLTF. Together with reference TRBV5-1 and TRBJ2-6, the CDR3 gives the full variable domain: KAGVTQTPRYLIKTRGQQVTLSCSPISGHRSVSWYQQTPGQGLQFLFEYFSETQRNKGNFPGRFSGRQFSNSRSEMNVSTLELGDSALYLCASSSQGQRSGANVLTFGAGSRLTVL.